These T cell receptor beta chains were read from a single sample in a study of T cells in Graves' hyperthyroidism and ophthalmopathy. TCRdb reprocessed the multiplex PCR reads via MiXCR and lists one record per CDR3 protein. The table shows roughly 600,000 distinct CDR3 sequences, with 13% to 15% occurring only once. Sample: blood. The source of these receptors is a woman in her forties or fifties with Graves' ophthalmopathy. CDR3s include the opening cysteine and the closing phenylalanine or tryptophan. Fields, in order: D gene, clone size, J gene, V gene, CDR3 protein, CDR3 DNA. The D gene is left open where the match is weak. Some rows mark clone size as missing; the rest say once, few, many or name a class of expanded clone.

>TRBD1|few|TRBJ1-1|TRBV6-2/TRBV6-3
CASSDLTGTEAFF
TGTGCCAGCAGTGACCTGACAGGGACTGAAGCTTTCTTT
>.|.|TRBJ2-5|TRBV30
CAWSVRTQETQYF
TGTGCCTGGAGTGTACGGACCCAAGAGACCCAGTACTTC
>.|.|TRBJ1-2|TRBV7-8
CASSPLRGYYGYTF
TGTGCCAGCAGCCCACTGAGGGGATACTATGGCTACACCTTC
>.|.|TRBJ1-4|TRBV14
CASSPTPQGWPNEKLFF
TGTGCCAGCAGCCCGACACCCCAGGGGTGGCCTAATGAAAAACTGTTTTTT
>TRBD2|few|TRBJ2-1|TRBV19
CASGASGRYNEQFF
TGTGCCAGTGGGGCTAGCGGGAGGTACAATGAGCAGTTCTTC
>.|.|TRBJ2-3|TRBV29-1
CSVETNQGLPGSTDTQYF
TGCAGCGTCGAGACGAATCAAGGACTTCCAGGATCCACAGATACGCAGTATTTT
>.|few|TRBJ2-1|TRBV29-1
CSETTGFPYNEQFF
TGCAGCGAAACCACAGGGTTCCCCTACAATGAGCAGTTCTTC
>TRBD2|many|TRBJ2-1|TRBV7-2
CASRRGTSGYNEQFF
TGTGCCAGCAGGAGGGGCACTAGCGGCTACAATGAGCAGTTCTTC
>TRBD2|.|TRBJ2-1|TRBV6-2/TRBV6-3
CASSIPSGTSGPPISYNEQFF
TGTGCCAGCAGTATCCCTTCCGGGACTAGCGGGCCCCCTATCTCATACAATGAGCAGTTCTTC
>.|many|TRBJ2-2|TRBV7-7
CASSLTVNTGELFF
TGTGCTAGCAGCCTAACAGTGAACACCGGGGAGCTGTTTTTT
>.|many|TRBJ1-2|TRBV11-3
CASSLGVRQGYTF
TGTGCCAGCAGCTTAGGGGTTCGTCAAGGCTACACCTTC
>.|.|TRBJ2-5|TRBV2
CASSEAPSTETQYF
TGTGCCAGCAGTGAAGCGCCCAGTACAGAGACCCAGTACTTC
>.|few|TRBJ2-2|TRBV7-3
CASSHVDTGELFF
TGTGCCAGCAGCCACGTAGACACCGGGGAGCTGTTTTTT
>.|many|TRBJ2-1|TRBV3-1
CASSHPVQSYNEQFF
TGTGCCAGCAGCCACCCGGTGCAGTCCTACAATGAGCAGTTCTTC
>TRBD1|many|TRBJ1-5|TRBV7-8
CASSWETGSGQPQHF
TGTGCCAGCAGCTGGGAGACAGGGTCGGGGCAGCCCCAGCATTTT
>.|.|TRBJ2-5|TRBV9
CASSVGGTQETQYF
TGTGCCAGCAGCGTAGGGGGGACACAAGAGACCCAGTACTTC
>.|few|TRBJ1-2|TRBV5-4
CASSLVSQGYGYTF
TGTGCCAGCAGCTTGGTCAGCCAGGGCTATGGCTACACCTTC
>.|many|TRBJ1-5|TRBV6-2/TRBV6-3
CASSNTGFNSNQPQHF
TGTGCCAGCAGCAACACAGGTTTTAATAGCAATCAGCCCCAGCATTTT
>.|many|TRBJ2-1|TRBV28
CASSQNNEQFF
TGTGCCAGCAGCCAAAACAATGAGCAGTTCTTC
>.|.|TRBJ1-2|TRBV6-1
CASSENQRVSGYTF
TGTGCCAGCAGTGAAAATCAGAGGGTTTCTGGCTACACCTTC
>TRBD1|once|TRBJ2-5|TRBV20-1
CSARETGKETQYF
TGCAGTGCTAGGGAGACAGGGAAAGAGACCCAGTACTTC
>.|few|TRBJ1-6|TRBV27
CASSFRRLNSPLHF
TGTGCCAGCAGTTTTCGGCGACTAAATTCACCCCTCCACTTT
>.|many|TRBJ2-7|TRBV28
CASSASGQGSYEQYF
TGTGCCAGCAGTGCGTCAGGTCAAGGATCCTACGAGCAGTACTTC
>.|many|TRBJ2-3|TRBV7-2
CASSLDRWTDTQYF
TGTGCCAGCAGCTTAGATAGGTGGACAGATACGCAGTATTTT
>.|many|TRBJ1-1|TRBV29-1
CSVEGMMGTEAFF
TGCAGCGTTGAAGGGATGATGGGCACTGAAGCTTTCTTT
>TRBD1|.|TRBJ2-5|TRBV5-6
CASSVLAGTGGGETQYF
TGTGCCAGCAGCGTCCTCGCCGGGACAGGGGGCGGCGAGACCCAGTACTTC
>TRBD1|.|TRBJ2-4|TRBV5-1
CASRIGVQGENIQYF
TGCGCCAGCAGGATAGGGGTACAGGGGGAAAACATTCAGTACTTC
>.|.|TRBJ2-5|TRBV28
CASSEQLGSETQYF
TGTGCCAGCAGTGAACAGTTAGGTTCGGAGACCCAGTACTTC
>TRBD1|.|TRBJ1-2|TRBV5-1
CASSLQMTGEYGYTF
TGCGCCAGCAGCTTGCAGATGACAGGGGAGTATGGCTACACCTTC
>.|many|TRBJ2-3|TRBV9
CASSVVASQHIDTQYF
TGTGCCAGCAGCGTAGTGGCTAGCCAGCACATAGATACGCAGTATTTT
>.|many|TRBJ2-5|TRBV30
CAWSSQLAVKTQYF
TGTGCCTGGAGTTCCCAGTTGGCGGTAAAGACCCAGTACTTC
>TRBD2|many|TRBJ2-7|TRBV5-1
CASSLASGSPYEQYF
TGCGCCAGCAGCTTGGCCAGCGGGAGTCCCTACGAGCAGTACTTC
>TRBD1|many|TRBJ2-5|TRBV6-2/TRBV6-3
CASSKRDSPWETQYF
TGTGCCAGCAGTAAACGGGACAGCCCGTGGGAGACCCAGTACTTC
>TRBD2|many|TRBJ2-7|TRBV20-1
CSARVLAGGYPYEQYF
TGCAGTGCTAGAGTACTAGCGGGAGGGTATCCGTACGAGCAGTACTTC
>TRBD2|few|TRBJ2-7|TRBV6-1
CASRPPGTSGSFEQYF
TGTGCCAGCAGGCCACCTGGGACTAGCGGGAGTTTCGAGCAGTACTTC
>TRBD1|few|TRBJ2-7|TRBV19
CASSIVGGGYEQYF
TGTGCCAGTAGTATAGTAGGGGGCGGCTACGAGCAGTACTTC
>.|many|TRBJ1-5|TRBV7-8
CASSPYGGGLQPQHF
TGTGCCAGCAGCCCTTACGGTGGGGGGCTTCAGCCCCAGCATTTT
>.|many|TRBJ2-1|TRBV5-1
CASRDREGRYNEQFF
TGCGCCAGCAGAGACCGGGAAGGGCGATACAATGAGCAGTTCTTC
>.|.|TRBJ2-5|TRBV28
CASSEPSWQETQYF
TGTGCCAGCAGCGAGCCTAGCTGGCAAGAGACCCAGTACTTC
>.|many|TRBJ2-7|TRBV6-1
CASSQRKRGNSYEQYF
TGTGCCAGCAGTCAACGAAAACGCGGGAACTCCTACGAGCAGTACTTC
>TRBD1|few|TRBJ2-2|TRBV6-1
CASSSYLDRGNTGELFF
TGTGCCAGCAGTTCCTACCTAGACAGGGGGAACACCGGGGAGCTGTTTTTT
>.|.|TRBJ2-7|TRBV5-1
CASSLSGPYYEQYF
TGCGCCAGCAGCCTGTCAGGGCCTTACTACGAGCAGTACTTC
>.|many|TRBJ1-1|TRBV6-2/TRBV6-3
CASSSALGNTEAFF
TGTGCCAGCAGCTCCGCATTAGGGAACACTGAAGCTTTCTTT
>TRBD2|.|TRBJ2-1|TRBV20-1
CSATEGVAGGPSEQFF
TGCAGTGCAACCGAGGGGGTAGCGGGAGGGCCGAGTGAGCAGTTCTTC
>TRBD2|.|TRBJ2-5|TRBV27
CASSSLAGERQETQYF
TGTGCCAGCAGTTCACTAGCGGGAGAGCGCCAAGAGACCCAGTACTTC
>.|.|TRBJ2-1|TRBV12-3/TRBV12-4
CASTWQGSSYNEQFF
TGTGCCAGTACCTGGCAGGGGAGCTCCTACAATGAGCAGTTCTTC
>.|many|TRBJ1-1|TRBV12-3/TRBV12-4
CASAKAGGWDTEAFF
TGTGCCAGCGCTAAGGCGGGAGGGTGGGACACTGAAGCTTTCTTT
>.|many|TRBJ2-1|TRBV27
CASSTRDTYNEQFF
TGTGCCAGCAGTACCCGGGACACCTACAATGAGCAGTTCTTC
>.|.|TRBJ2-5|TRBV7-2
CASSLPLALKETQYF
TGTGCCAGCAGCTTGCCCCTAGCGCTTAAAGAGACCCAGTACTTC
>TRBD1|.|TRBJ1-2|TRBV19
CASSLDRNNGYTF
TGTGCCAGTAGTCTGGACAGGAATAATGGCTACACCTTC
>.|.|TRBJ2-1|TRBV9
CASSVLDSYNEQFF
TGTGCCAGCAGCGTTCTGGATTCCTACAATGAGCAGTTCTTC
>.|many|TRBJ2-4|TRBV5-1
CASSSPVGGSANTAAKNIQYF
TGCGCCAGCAGCTCCCCCGTAGGGGGGTCAGCCAACACCGCAGCCAAAAACATTCAGTACTTC
>TRBD2|.|TRBJ2-1|TRBV18
CAGSPRLAGNNEQFF
TGTGCCGGCTCACCGAGACTAGCGGGTAACAATGAGCAGTTCTTC
>.|many|TRBJ2-3|TRBV7-2
CASRFAPSTDTQYF
TGTGCCAGCAGATTTGCCCCGAGCACAGATACGCAGTATTTT
>.|many|TRBJ2-5|TRBV28
CASSPLRSTETQYF
TGTGCCAGCAGTCCCTTGCGGAGTACGGAGACCCAGTACTTC
>.|many|TRBJ2-3|TRBV9
CASSVASIADTQYF
TGTGCCAGCAGCGTAGCCAGCATCGCAGATACGCAGTATTTT
>.|few|TRBJ2-7|TRBV3-1
CASSPLEGGRQYF
TGTGCCAGCAGCCCACTAGAAGGGGGACGGCAGTACTTC
>TRBD2|few|TRBJ2-2|TRBV12-5
CASQRELRELFF
TGTGCTAGTCAGCGGGAGTTAAGGGAGCTGTTTTTT
>.|few|TRBJ2-7|TRBV5-6
CASSPPALYEQYF
TGTGCCAGCAGCCCCCCAGCGCTCTACGAGCAGTACTTC